The present T cell receptor (beta chain) was sequenced within a study of post-analysis software for immune sequencing data. Libraries were made from TCR beta cDNA, and they carried unique molecular identifiers. TCRdb processed the PCR reads anew with MiXCR; each CDR3 protein has one entry. The sample lists about 500,000 distinct CDR3 sequences; around 40% were seen once. Study-level points and caveats: Those samples that were prepared in the same batch co-clustered strongly by F measure. Controls had lower frequencies than patients of roughly five TRBV segments, which included TRBV5-6, TRBV5-1 and TRBV20-1.

The germline gives CDR1 MDHEN, CDR2 SYDVKM. Trimming took 7 bases from V and 11 from J, leaving 17 bases between them. The CDR3 runs 12 residues. Notes on this clonotype: Its antigen is currently unknown. A much larger clone sits a single nucleotide away, making a read error possible.

The rearrangement joins TRBV28 to TRBJ2-5; D may be TRBD2 (7 bases). The clonotype was recovered from a girl aged 10-17 years with multiple sclerosis. Sequencing input: blood. This chain's CDR3 is CASTSRGGSQYF. CDR3 sequence (DNA): TGTGCCAGCACCTCTAGGGGGGGCTCGCAGTACTTC.